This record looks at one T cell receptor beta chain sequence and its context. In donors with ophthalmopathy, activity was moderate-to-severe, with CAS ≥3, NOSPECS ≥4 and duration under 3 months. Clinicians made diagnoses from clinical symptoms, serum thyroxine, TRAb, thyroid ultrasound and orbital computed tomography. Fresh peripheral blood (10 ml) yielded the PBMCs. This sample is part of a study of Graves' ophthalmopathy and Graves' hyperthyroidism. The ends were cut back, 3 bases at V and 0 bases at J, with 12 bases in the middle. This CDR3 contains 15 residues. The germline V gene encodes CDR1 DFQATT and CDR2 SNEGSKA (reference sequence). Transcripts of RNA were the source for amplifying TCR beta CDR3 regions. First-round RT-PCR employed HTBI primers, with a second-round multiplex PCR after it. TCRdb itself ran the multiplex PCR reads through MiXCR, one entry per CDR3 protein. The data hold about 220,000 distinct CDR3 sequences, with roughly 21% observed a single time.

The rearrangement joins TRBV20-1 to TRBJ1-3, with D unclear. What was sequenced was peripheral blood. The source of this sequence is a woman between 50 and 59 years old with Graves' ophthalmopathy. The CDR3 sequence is CSASFPGPSGNTIYF. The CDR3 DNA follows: TGCAGTGCTAGTTTCCCAGGCCCCTCTGGAAACACCATATATTTT.